This paragraph covers one TCR beta chain sequence. No antigen is known for it. A J-beta primer mix and a sample-barcoded 5' primer were used in a second PCR of roughly 7 to 12 cycles. One entry per CDR3 protein, called by TCRdb with MiXCR from the 5' RACE reads. The data contain approximately 800,000 distinct CDR3 sequences, 20% to 25% of them singletons. This record belongs to a study of blood T cells in healthy people across ages. Germline V gives CDR1 SEHNR, CDR2 FQNEAQ (reference sequence). The CDR3 has 12 amino acids. With 4 bases clipped from V and 7 bases from J, the junction kept 2 bases outside the gene matches. General study results and limits: Leaving the PBMCs unsorted stopped any conclusive comparison of naive versus antigen-experienced cells.

These same records also appear under a second study, on T cells of mothers and their children.

The V and J genes are TRBV7-9 and TRBJ1-1, with TRBD1 matching 8 bases. The sample consisted of blood. This sequence originates from a boy under 18 in good health. CDR3 loop: CASSWTGYEAFF. CDR3 nucleotides: TGTGCCAGCAGCTGGACAGGGTATGAAGCTTTCTTT.